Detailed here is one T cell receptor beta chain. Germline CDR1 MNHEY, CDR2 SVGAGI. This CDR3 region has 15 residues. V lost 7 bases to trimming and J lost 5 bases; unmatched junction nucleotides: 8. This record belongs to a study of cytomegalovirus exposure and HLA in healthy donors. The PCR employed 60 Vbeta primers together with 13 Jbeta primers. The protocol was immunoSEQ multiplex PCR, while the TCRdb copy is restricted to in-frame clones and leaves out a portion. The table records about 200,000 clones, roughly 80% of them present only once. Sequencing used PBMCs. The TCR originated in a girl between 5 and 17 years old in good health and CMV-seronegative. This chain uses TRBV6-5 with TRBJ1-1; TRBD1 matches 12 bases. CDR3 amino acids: CASITGQGATTEAFF. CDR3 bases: TGTGCCAGCATTACGGGACAGGGGGCGACGACTGAAGCTTTCTTT.